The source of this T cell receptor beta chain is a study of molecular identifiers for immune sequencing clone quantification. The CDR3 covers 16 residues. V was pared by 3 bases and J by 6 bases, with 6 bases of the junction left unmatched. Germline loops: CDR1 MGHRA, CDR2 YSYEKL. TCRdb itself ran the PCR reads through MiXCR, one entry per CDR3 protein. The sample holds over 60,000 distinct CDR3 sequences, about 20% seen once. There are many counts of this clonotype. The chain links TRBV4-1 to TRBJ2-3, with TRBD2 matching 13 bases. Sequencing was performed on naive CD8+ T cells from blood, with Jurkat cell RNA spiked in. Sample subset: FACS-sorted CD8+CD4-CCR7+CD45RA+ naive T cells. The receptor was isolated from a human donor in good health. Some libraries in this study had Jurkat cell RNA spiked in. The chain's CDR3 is CASSHRTSGSQDTQYF. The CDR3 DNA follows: TGCGCCAGCAGCCACAGGACTAGCGGGAGTCAGGATACGCAGTATTTT.